This paragraph covers one T cell receptor beta chain sequence. The data were obtained in a study of blood T cell repertoires in COVID-19. Study-level background: Donors in the United States, Italy and Spain gave samples during acute or convalescent COVID-19. Sample material is recorded as cDNA or gDNA derived from T cells, B-cell-depleted T cells, or PBMCs.

Per the original methods: Amplification from reference gene primers served as the basis for estimated nucleated cell counts. Produced via immunoSEQ multiplex PCR; TCRdb's table is partial and in-frame only. V, J and clone size were drawn from that table, and D and trimming were deduced from the DNA. The table has approximately 74,000 clones, around four fifths seen once. V gave up 1 base and J gave up 6 bases; unmatched junction bases: 3. Germline values: CDR1 SGHRS, CDR2 YFSETQ. This CDR3 has 14 residues. The TCR sequence derives from a man aged 80 or over with active or convalescent COVID-19. What was sequenced was peripheral blood. The chain uses TRBV5-1 and TRBJ2-2, with TRBD1 matching 7 bases. This CDR3 is CASSLTGVAGELFF. The CDR3 nucleotides read TGCGCCAGCAGCTTGACAGGGGTAGCCGGGGAGCTGTTTTTT.